This T cell receptor (beta chain) was observed in a study of T cell changes during pregnancy in multiple sclerosis. The germline gives CDR1 LNHDA, CDR2 SQIVND (reference sequence). V dropped 8 bases and J dropped 7; count of bases not matched to a gene: 9. This CDR3 is built from 15 residues. Some clones are missing from TCRdb's copy, which holds only in-frame ones; the method was immunoSEQ multiplex PCR. This table holds more than 35,000 clones, approximately 90% found once. The material was CD4+ T cells from peripheral blood mononuclear cells, obtained in the first trimester of pregnancy. The receptor was isolated from a female donor with multiple sclerosis, enrolled in a pregnancy study. J is TRBJ2-1 and V is TRBV19; 12 nucleotides agree with TRBD2. CDR3 protein: CASSRLAGASNEQFF. The CDR3 DNA reads TGTGCCAGTTCCCGACTAGCGGGAGCGAGTAATGAGCAGTTCTTC. The entire variable domain, with the rest obtained from reference TRBV19 and TRBJ2-1, is as follows: DGGITQSPKYLFRKEGQNVTLSCEQNLNHDAMYWYRQDPGQGLRLIYYSQIVNDFQKGDIAEGYSVSREKKESFPLTVTSAQKNPTAFYLCASSRLAGASNEQFFGPGTRLTVL.